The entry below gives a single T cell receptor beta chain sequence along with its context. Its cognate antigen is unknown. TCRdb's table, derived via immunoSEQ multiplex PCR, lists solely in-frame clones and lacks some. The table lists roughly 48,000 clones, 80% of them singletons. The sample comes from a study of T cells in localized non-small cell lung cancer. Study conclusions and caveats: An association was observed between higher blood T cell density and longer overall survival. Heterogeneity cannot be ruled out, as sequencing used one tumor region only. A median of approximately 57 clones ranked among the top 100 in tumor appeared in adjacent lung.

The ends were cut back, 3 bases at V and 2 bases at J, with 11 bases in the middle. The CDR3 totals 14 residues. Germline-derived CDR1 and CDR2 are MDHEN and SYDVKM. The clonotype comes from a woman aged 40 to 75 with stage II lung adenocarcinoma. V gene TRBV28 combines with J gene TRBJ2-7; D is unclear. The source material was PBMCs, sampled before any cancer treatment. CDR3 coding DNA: TGTGCCAGCAGTTTCAACCCTCAGCCCTACGAGCAGTACTTC. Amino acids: CASSFNPQPYEQYF. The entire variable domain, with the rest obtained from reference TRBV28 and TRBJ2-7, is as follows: DVKVTQSSRYLVKRTGEKVFLECVQDMDHENMFWYRQDPGLGLRLIYFSYDVKMKEKGDIPEGYSVSREKKERFSLILESASTNQTSMYLCASSFNPQPYEQYFGPGTRLTVT.